Sequencing of this TCR beta chain was carried out in a study of blood T cell repertoires in COVID-19. Study-level background: COVID-19 samples, acute and convalescent, were from the United States, Italy and Spain. T cells, B-cell-depleted T cells, or PBMCs supplied cDNA or gDNA.

Authors' processing steps: Reference gene primers were amplified, and this amplification served to estimate nucleated cell counts. Profiling relied on immunoSEQ multiplex PCR, and the TCRdb table lists in-frame clones only, not all of them. The DNA gave D and trimming, while V, J and clone size come from that table. Of about 380,000 clones in the sample, roughly four fifths are singletons; the top ten hold 1.1%. CDR1 and CDR2 from the germline V gene are SEHNR and FQNEAQ (reference sequence). The ends lost 5 bases at V and 1 base at J; junction bases unmatched: 7. CDR3 size: 16 residues. This clone was counted once.

V and J are TRBV7-9 and TRBJ2-5; 10 bases agree with TRBD2. The TCR comes from a human donor with acute or convalescent COVID-19. The donor label of this sample is uncertain. The sample consisted of peripheral blood. This CDR3 reads CASSRRSGGLQETQYF. The CDR3 DNA reads as TGTGCCAGCAGCCGTCGTAGCGGGGGGCTCCAAGAGACCCAGTACTTC. Together with reference TRBV7-9 and TRBJ2-5, the CDR3 gives the full variable domain: DTGVSQNPRHKITKRGQNVTFRCDPISEHNRLYWYRQTLGQGPEFLTYFQNEAQLEKSRLLSDRFSAERPKGSFSTLEIQRTEQGDSAMYLCASSRRSGGLQETQYFGPGTRLLVL.